This entry lists 22 T cell receptor beta chains sequenced from one sample in a study of T cells expressing NK-cell markers. TCRdb re-analyzed the 5' RACE reads; it lists each CDR3 protein once, without DNA. This sample's table has some 440,000 distinct CDR3 sequences. What was sequenced was blood T cells: a sorted CD56 or NKG2C T cell subset, CD4+ or CD8+ T cells, or bulk PBMC T cells (not recorded which). Receptor source: a woman between 50 and 59 years old in good health.

The J gene is TRBJ1-2, the V gene TRBV6-5; TCRdb outputs TRBD1, but without DNA this stays unchecked. The CDR3 spans 14 residues. Germline V gene data show CDR1 as MNHEY and CDR2 as SVGAGI. The CDR3 protein is CASSRTGNNYGYTF.

The rearrangement joins TRBV4-1 to TRBJ1-4; no DNA is available, so the TRBD1 call from TCRdb remains unchecked. Germline V gene lookup returns CDR1 MGHRA and CDR2 YSYEKL. The CDR3 covers 15 residues. The CDR3 is CASSLSGTADEKLFF.

The V and J genes are TRBV7-9 and TRBJ2-1. CDR1 is SEHNR, CDR2 FQNEAQ, per germline (reference sequence). CDR3 size: 18 residues. CDR3 sequence: CASSLTTSSGRAHNEQFF.

The chain joins TRBV10-3 to TRBJ2-3; absent DNA, TCRdb's TRBD2 call cannot be checked. The germline gives CDR1 ENHRY, CDR2 SYGVKD. This CDR3 is built from 13 residues. CDR3 region: CATLADATDTQYF.

The chain carries TRBV5-6 and TRBJ2-1; TCRdb's assignment of TRBD2 cannot be checked, as there is no DNA. The CDR3 is 17 amino acids. Germline V gives CDR1 SGHDT, CDR2 YYEEEE. Here the CDR3 reads CASRPIQGPGSYNEQFF.

The chain links TRBV9 to TRBJ2-3; TCRdb picks TRBD2, but there is no DNA to check that call. The germline V gene encodes CDR1 SGDLS and CDR2 YYNGEE. The CDR3 extends over 16 amino acids. This chain's CDR3 is CASSVRAGDGTDTQYF.

The chain employs TRBV29-1 and TRBJ1-2; TCRdb outputs TRBD1, but without DNA this stays unchecked. CDR1 and CDR2 (germline): SQVTM, ANQGSEA. The CDR3 consists of 13 residues. CDR3 amino acids: CSFTNRGRFRYTF.

The chain links TRBV2 to TRBJ1-3. Germline V gene sequence: CDR1 SNHLY, CDR2 FYNNEI. CDR3 length: 13 amino acids. CDR3: CASSVEGGNTIYF.

V is TRBV7-9 and J is TRBJ2-1; TCRdb names TRBD2, which stays unverified in the absence of DNA. The germline gives CDR1 SEHNR, CDR2 FQNEAQ (reference sequence). This CDR3 region has 15 residues. The CDR3 loop is CASSRGLAGLNEQFF.

The gene calls are TRBV7-3 and TRBJ2-3; no DNA is available, so the TRBD2 call from TCRdb remains unchecked. Germline assignment: CDR1 SGHTA and CDR2 FQGTGA. The CDR3 runs 15 residues. The CDR3 loop reads CASSPPSGRVNTQYF.

This chain uses TRBV19 with TRBJ2-5; TCRdb indicates TRBD2, and absent DNA this call remains unverified. CDR1 and CDR2 (germline): LNHDA, SQIVND (reference sequence). The CDR3 extends over 16 amino acids. The CDR3 spells CASSTRHREGKETQYF. Based on the CDR3 plus reference TRBV19 and TRBJ2-5, the full variable domain is DGGITQSPKYLFRKEGQNVTLSCEQNLNHDAMYWYRQDPGQGLRLIYYSQIVNDFQKGDIAEGYSVSREKKESFPLTVTSAQKNPTAFYLCASSTRHREGKETQYFGPGTRLLVL.

The V and J genes are TRBV7-8 and TRBJ2-1; checking the TCRdb D call of TRBD2 is not possible without DNA. This CDR3 has 16 amino acids. Germline V gives CDR1 SGHVS, CDR2 FQNEAQ. The CDR3 reads CASSSLAEDTYNEQFF.

V usage is TRBV5-1 and J usage is TRBJ1-1; absent DNA, TCRdb's TRBD1 call cannot be checked. Germline CDR1 reads SGHRS; CDR2 reads YFSETQ. The length of the CDR3 is 14 residues. CDR3 loop: CASTMTGMNTEAFF.

The chain joins TRBV4-2 to TRBJ2-5; TCRdb's D gene call, TRBD1, goes unchecked for lack of DNA. The CDR3 totals 13 residues. The germline V gene encodes CDR1 LGHNA and CDR2 YNFKEQ. CDR3 in amino acids: CASSQDPGRGQYF.

This chain uses TRBV5-5 with TRBJ2-5. The CDR3 length is 12 residues. The germline V gene encodes CDR1 SGHKS and CDR2 YYEKEE (reference sequence). This CDR3 is CASSLEVQTQYF. Using reference TRBV5-5 and TRBJ2-5 for the parts outside the CDR3, the full variable domain is DAGVTQSPTHLIKTRGQQVTLRCSPISGHKSVSWYQQVLGQGPQFIFQYYEKEERGRGNFPDRFSARQFPNYSSELNVNALLLGDSALYLCASSLEVQTQYFGPGTRLLVL.

The chain employs TRBV20-1 and TRBJ2-2; TCRdb calls TRBD2, which cannot be checked without DNA. Germline CDR1 reads DFQATT; CDR2 reads SNEGSKA (reference sequence). The CDR3 is made up of 18 amino acids. CDR3 sequence: CSARDLGLAGVNTGELFF.

This rearrangement joins TRBV18 to TRBJ2-4; with no DNA, the TCRdb D assignment of TRBD1 cannot be verified. Per the germline V gene, CDR1 is KGHSH and CDR2 is LQKENI. The CDR3 sequence is 17 residues long. CDR3 region: CASSRLRGADGKNIQYF.

The V call is TRBV10-3, the J call TRBJ1-5; the D call of TRBD1 rests on TCRdb alone, since no DNA is present to check it. Per germline, CDR1 ENHRY and CDR2 SYGVKD. The CDR3 runs to 15 residues. CDR3 residues: CAISERDSANQPQHF.

Here the CDR3 reads CASSSRGVGEKFF. The chain joins TRBV7-9 to TRBJ2-1; there is no DNA to check the TCRdb D call of TRBD2. The CDR3 length is 13 residues. Germline CDR1 is SEHNR and CDR2 is FQNEAQ (reference sequence). Full variable domain (missing parts from reference TRBV7-9 and TRBJ2-1): DTGVSQNPRHKITKRGQNVTFRCDPISEHNRLYWYRQTLGQGPEFLTYFQNEAQLEKSRLLSDRFSAERPKGSFSTLEIQRTEQGDSAMYLCASSSRGVGEKFFGPGTRLTVL.

This chain links TRBV2 with TRBJ2-3; TCRdb's D call, TRBD2, is unchecked because there is no DNA. The V gene's germline CDR1 is SNHLY and CDR2 FYNNEI. This CDR3 region has 14 residues. This chain's CDR3 is CASSDAGAGGVQYF.

The chain couples TRBV5-1 to TRBJ2-2. Germline V CDR1 and CDR2: SGHRS, YFSETQ. This CDR3 is built from 15 residues. The CDR3: CASSLFRTNTGELFF.

CDR3 protein: CASSLGTGGNTGELFF. This chain links TRBV5-1 with TRBJ2-2; TCRdb gives TRBD1 as the D gene, but with no DNA this cannot be confirmed. The CDR3 has 16 residues. Germline lookup yields CDR1 SGHRS and CDR2 YFSETQ.